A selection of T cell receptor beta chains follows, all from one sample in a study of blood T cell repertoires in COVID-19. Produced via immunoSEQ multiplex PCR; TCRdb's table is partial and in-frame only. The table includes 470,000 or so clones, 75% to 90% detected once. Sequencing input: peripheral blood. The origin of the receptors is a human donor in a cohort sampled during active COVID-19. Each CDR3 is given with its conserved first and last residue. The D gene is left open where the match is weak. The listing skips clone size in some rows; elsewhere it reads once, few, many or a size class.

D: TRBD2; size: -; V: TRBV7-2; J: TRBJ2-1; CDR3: CASSPTLAGELGEQFF; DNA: TGTGCCAGCAGCCCAACACTAGCGGGAGAGCTTGGTGAGCAGTTCTTC
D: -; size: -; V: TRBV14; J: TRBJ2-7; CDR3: CASSQDNRGSEQYF; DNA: TGTGCCAGCAGCCAAGATAATCGAGGTTCCGAGCAGTACTTC
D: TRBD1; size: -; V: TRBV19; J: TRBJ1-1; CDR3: CASRRDRNTEAFF; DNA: TGTGCCAGTAGAAGGGACAGAAACACTGAAGCTTTCTTT
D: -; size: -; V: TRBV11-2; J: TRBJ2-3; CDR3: CASSPGSDTQYF; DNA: TGTGCCAGCAGCCCAGGGTCCGATACGCAGTATTTT
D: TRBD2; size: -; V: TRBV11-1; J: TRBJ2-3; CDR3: CASSQTAGGPDTQYF; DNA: TGTGCCAGCAGCCAGACTGCGGGAGGGCCGGATACGCAGTATTTT
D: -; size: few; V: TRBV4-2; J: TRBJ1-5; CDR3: CASSPEDGRGSNQPQHF; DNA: TGTGCCAGCAGCCCCGAGGACGGCCGGGGTAGCAATCAGCCCCAGCATTTT
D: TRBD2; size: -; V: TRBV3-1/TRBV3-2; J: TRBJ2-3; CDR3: CASSLQGLAGINTDTQYF; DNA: TGTGCCAGCAGCCTCCAGGGACTAGCGGGAATTAACACAGATACGCAGTATTTT
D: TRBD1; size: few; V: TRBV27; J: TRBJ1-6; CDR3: CASRIQGEGYSPLHF; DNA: TGTGCCAGCAGAATACAGGGGGAAGGTTATTCACCCCTCCACTTT
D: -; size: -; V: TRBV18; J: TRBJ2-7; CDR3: CASSIAASYEQYF; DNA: TGTGCCAGCTCGATAGCGGCCTCCTACGAGCAGTACTTC
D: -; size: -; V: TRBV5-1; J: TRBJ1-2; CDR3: CASSLQGNYGYTF; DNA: TGCGCCAGCAGCCTCCAGGGTAACTATGGCTACACCTTC
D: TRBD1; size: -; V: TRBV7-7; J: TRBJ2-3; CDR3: CASSQGAGFTDTQYF; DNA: TGTGCTAGCAGCCAGGGGGCTGGTTTCACAGATACGCAGTATTTT
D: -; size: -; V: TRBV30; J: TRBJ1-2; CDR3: CAWSLTQDSPLYGYTF; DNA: TGTGCCTGGAGTTTGACTCAGGACAGTCCCCTCTATGGCTACACCTTC
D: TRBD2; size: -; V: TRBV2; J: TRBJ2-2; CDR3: CASSVKRGTGELFF; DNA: TGTGCCAGCAGTGTCAAGCGGGGTACCGGGGAGCTGTTTTTT
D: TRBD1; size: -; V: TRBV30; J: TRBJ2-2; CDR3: CAFGRGFTGELFF; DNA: TGTGCCTTCGGCAGGGGGTTCACCGGGGAGCTGTTTTTT
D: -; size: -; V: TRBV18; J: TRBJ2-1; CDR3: CASSPPGGAGNEQFF; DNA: TGTGCCAGCTCACCACCAGGGGGCGCGGGGAATGAGCAGTTCTTC
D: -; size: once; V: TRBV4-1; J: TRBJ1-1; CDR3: CASSQAPGGAFF; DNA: TGCGCCAGCAGCCAAGCCCCGGGTGGCGCTTTCTTT
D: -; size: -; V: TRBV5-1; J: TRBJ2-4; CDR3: CASSLEQLAKNIQYF; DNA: TGCGCCAGCAGCTTGGAACAGCTAGCCAAAAACATTCAGTACTTC
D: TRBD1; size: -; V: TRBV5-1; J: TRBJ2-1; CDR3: CASSTETGVMVNEQFF; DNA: TGCGCCAGCAGCACAGAGACAGGGGTCATGGTCAATGAGCAGTTCTTC
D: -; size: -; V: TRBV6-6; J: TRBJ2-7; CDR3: CASNLQGLDYEQYF; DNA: TGTGCCAGCAACCTACAGGGTTTAGACTACGAGCAGTACTTC
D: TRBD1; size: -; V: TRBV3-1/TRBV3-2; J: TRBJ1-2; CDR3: CASSQDWPGGGGYTF; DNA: TGTGCCAGCAGCCAAGACTGGCCAGGGGGCGGTGGCTACACCTTC
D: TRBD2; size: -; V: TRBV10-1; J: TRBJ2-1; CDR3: CATTPGTSGSNEQFF; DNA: TGCGCCACCACCCCGGGGACTAGCGGGAGCAATGAGCAGTTCTTC
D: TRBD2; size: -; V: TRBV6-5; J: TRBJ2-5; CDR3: CASRRGGGGTQYF; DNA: TGTGCCAGCAGGCGGGGCGGCGGGGGGACCCAGTACTTC
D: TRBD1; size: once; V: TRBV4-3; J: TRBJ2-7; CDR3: CASSPTGATTYEQYF; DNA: TGCGCCAGCAGCCCCACAGGGGCTACAACCTACGAGCAGTACTTC
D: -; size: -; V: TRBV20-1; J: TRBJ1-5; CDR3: CSASSRGSNQPQHF; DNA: TGCAGTGCTAGTTCCAGGGGAAGCAATCAGCCCCAGCATTTT
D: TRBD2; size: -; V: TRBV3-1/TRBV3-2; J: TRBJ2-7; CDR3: CASSHLGAGTALF; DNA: TGTGCCAGCAGCCACCTTGGAGCGGGGACGGCCCTATTC
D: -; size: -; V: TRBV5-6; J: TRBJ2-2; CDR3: CASSLVGRSTGELFF; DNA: TGTGCCAGCAGCTTGGTCGGGAGAAGCACCGGGGAGCTGTTTTTT
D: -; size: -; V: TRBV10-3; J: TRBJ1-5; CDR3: CAISTTGAGNQPQHF; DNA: TGTGCCATCAGTACTACAGGTGCGGGCAATCAGCCCCAGCATTTT
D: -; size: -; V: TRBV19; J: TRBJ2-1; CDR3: CASRAKGEGPYEQFF; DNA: TGTGCCAGTAGGGCAAAGGGGGAGGGACCCTATGAGCAGTTCTTC
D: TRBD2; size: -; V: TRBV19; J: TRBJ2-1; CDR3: CASSIKLAGGPGEQFF; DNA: TGTGCCAGTAGTATAAAACTAGCGGGAGGGCCAGGTGAGCAGTTCTTC
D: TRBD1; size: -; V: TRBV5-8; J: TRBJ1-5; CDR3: CASSPQGPNQPQHF; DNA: TGTGCCAGCAGCCCACAGGGGCCTAATCAGCCCCAGCATTTT
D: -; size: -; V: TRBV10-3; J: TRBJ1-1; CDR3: CAISTGRENTEAFF; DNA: TGTGCCATCAGCACGGGGAGGGAGAACACTGAAGCTTTCTTT
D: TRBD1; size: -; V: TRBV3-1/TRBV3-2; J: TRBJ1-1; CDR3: CASSPWTGNTEAFF; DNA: TGTGCCAGCAGCCCCTGGACAGGGAACACTGAAGCTTTCTTT
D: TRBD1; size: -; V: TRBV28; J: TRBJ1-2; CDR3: CASDGVGQINYGYTF; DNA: TGTGCCAGTGACGGTGTGGGACAGATAAACTATGGCTACACCTTC
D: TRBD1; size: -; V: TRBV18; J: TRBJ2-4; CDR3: CASSPQTGSNIQYF; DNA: TGTGCCAGCTCACCCCAGACAGGGTCCAACATTCAGTACTTC
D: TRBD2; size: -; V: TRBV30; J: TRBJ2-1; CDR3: CAWKRLAGGEQFF; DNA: TGTGCCTGGAAAAGACTAGCGGGAGGAGAGCAGTTCTTC
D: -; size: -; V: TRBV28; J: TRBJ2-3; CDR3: CASSLGGVSTDTQYF; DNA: TGTGCCAGCAGTTTGGGCGGGGTCAGCACAGATACGCAGTATTTT
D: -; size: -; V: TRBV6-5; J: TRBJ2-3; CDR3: CASSYRGGTDTQYF; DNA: TGTGCCAGCAGTTACCGTGGAGGCACAGATACGCAGTATTTT
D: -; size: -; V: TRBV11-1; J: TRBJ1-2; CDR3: CASSHTTGTNYGYTF; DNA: TGTGCCAGCAGCCACACGACCGGGACTAACTATGGCTACACCTTC
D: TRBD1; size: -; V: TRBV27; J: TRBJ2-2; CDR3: CASSKWDRPNTGELFF; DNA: TGTGCCAGCAGTAAATGGGACAGGCCGAACACCGGGGAGCTGTTTTTT
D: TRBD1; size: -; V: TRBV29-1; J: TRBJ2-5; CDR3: CSVERGRTETQYF; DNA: TGCAGCGTTGAGAGGGGGCGCACGGAGACCCAGTACTTC
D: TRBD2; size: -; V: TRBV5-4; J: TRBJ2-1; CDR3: CASREGLAGVNEQFF; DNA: TGTGCCAGCAGGGAAGGGCTAGCGGGAGTCAATGAGCAGTTCTTC
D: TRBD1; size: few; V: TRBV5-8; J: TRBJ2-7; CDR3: CASSRAGTGFEQYF; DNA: TGTGCCAGCAGCCGGGCCGGGACAGGTTTCGAGCAGTACTTC